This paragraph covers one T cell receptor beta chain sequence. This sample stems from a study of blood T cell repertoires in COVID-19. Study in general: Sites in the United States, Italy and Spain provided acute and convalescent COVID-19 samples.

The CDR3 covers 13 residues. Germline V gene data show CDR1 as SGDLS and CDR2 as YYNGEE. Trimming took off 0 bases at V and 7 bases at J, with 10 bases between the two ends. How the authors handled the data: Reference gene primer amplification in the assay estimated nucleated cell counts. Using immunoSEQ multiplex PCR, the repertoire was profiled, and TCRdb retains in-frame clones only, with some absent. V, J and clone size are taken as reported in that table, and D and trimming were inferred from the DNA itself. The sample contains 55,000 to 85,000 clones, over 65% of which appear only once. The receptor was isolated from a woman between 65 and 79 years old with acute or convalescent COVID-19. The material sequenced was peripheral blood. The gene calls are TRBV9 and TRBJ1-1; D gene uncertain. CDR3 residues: CASSVGGFGEAFF. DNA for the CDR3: TGTGCCAGCAGCGTAGGAGGATTTGGTGAAGCTTTCTTT. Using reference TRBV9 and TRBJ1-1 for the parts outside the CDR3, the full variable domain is DSGVTQTPKHLITATGQRVTLRCSPRSGDLSVYWYQQSLDQGLQFLIQYYNGEERAKGNILERFSAQQFPDLHSELNLSSLELGDSALYFCASSVGGFGEAFFGQGTRLTVV.